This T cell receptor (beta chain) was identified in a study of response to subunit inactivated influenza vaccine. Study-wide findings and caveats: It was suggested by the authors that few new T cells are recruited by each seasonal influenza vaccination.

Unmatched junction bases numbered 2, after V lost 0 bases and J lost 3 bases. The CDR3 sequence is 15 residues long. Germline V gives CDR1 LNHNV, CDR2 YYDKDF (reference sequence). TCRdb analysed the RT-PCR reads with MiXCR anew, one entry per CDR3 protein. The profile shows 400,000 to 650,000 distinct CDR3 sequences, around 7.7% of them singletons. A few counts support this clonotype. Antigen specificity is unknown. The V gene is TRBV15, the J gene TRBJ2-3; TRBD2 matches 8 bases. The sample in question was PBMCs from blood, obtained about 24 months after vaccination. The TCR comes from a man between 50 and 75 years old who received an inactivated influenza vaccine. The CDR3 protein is CATSRDPGGTDTQYF. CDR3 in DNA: TGTGCCACCAGCAGAGATCCGGGAGGGACAGATACGCAGTATTTT.